These T cell receptor beta chains were read from a single sample in a study of OX40 agonist ivuxolimab in advanced cancers. Clones were read by immunoSEQ multiplex PCR, and TCRdb kept only the in-frame ones, dropping some. The table records over 75,000 clones, roughly 91% of them present only once. The material sequenced was CD4+ or CD8+ T cells sorted from blood, taken in a trial of the OX40 agonist ivuxolimab. These receptors came from an adult with an advanced solid tumor such as melanoma, head and neck, liver or kidney cancer. The CDR3 runs from the conserved cysteine through the conserved F or W. A D gene is named only where the DNA matches it firmly. Rows give clone size only sometimes, using once, few, many, or a class for an expanded clone.

TRBV5-1	TRBD1	NA	TRBJ1-2	TGCGCCAGCAGCTTGGCCTCTGGGACAGGTAGTTATGGCTACACCTTC	CASSLASGTGSYGYTF
TRBV5-1	NA	NA	TRBJ1-2	TGCGCCAGCAGCTTGGCGGGGACCGGGAGGTTGTCTTTCTATGGCTACACCTTC	CASSLAGTGRLSFYGYTF
TRBV28	TRBD1	once	TRBJ2-1	TGTGCCAGCAGTCCGACAGGGGCCCGCTACAATGAGCAGTTCTTC	CASSPTGARYNEQFF
TRBV30	TRBD2	NA	TRBJ2-3	TGTTTAGCGGGAGCCCTCACAGATACGCAGTATTTT	CLAGALTDTQYF
TRBV12-5	TRBD2	NA	TRBJ2-3	TGTGCTAGTGGTTTGATTAGCGGGTATACTCCAGATACGCAGTATTTT	CASGLISGYTPDTQYF
TRBV7-9	TRBD1	NA	TRBJ2-5	TGTGCCAGCAGCCCCTTTTCCGGGACAGAAGAGACCCAGTACTTC	CASSPFSGTEETQYF
TRBV30	NA	NA	TRBJ1-3	TGTGCCTGGACGAGGGGGTTCTCTGGAAACACCATATATTTT	CAWTRGFSGNTIYF
TRBV28	TRBD2	NA	TRBJ2-7	TGTGCCAGCAGTCGGACTAGCGGGAGTGTCGCCGAGCAGTACTTC	CASSRTSGSVAEQYF
TRBV14	NA	NA	TRBJ1-1	TGTGCCAGCAGCTTGTTTACAGGGAGGAACACTGAAGCTTTCTTT	CASSLFTGRNTEAFF
TRBV7-2	NA	NA	TRBJ2-7	TGTGCCAGCAGCTTAGACGGCTATAACTACGAGCAGTACTTC	CASSLDGYNYEQYF
TRBV20-1	NA	NA	TRBJ2-1	TGCAGTGCTAGTCCAAGCGATGAGCAGTTCTTC	CSASPSDEQFF
TRBV10-1	TRBD1	NA	TRBJ2-7	TGCGCCAGCAGTGAGTCTGGAGGGACAGGGATCAACGAGCAGTACTTC	CASSESGGTGINEQYF
TRBV6-5	NA	NA	TRBJ1-2	TGTGCCAGCAGTAGGGAGGGCGCAGCCTATGGCTACACCTTC	CASSREGAAYGYTF
TRBV27	TRBD2	NA	TRBJ2-3	TGTGCCAGCAGTGACTATACTAGCGGGAGCACAGATACGCAGTATTTT	CASSDYTSGSTDTQYF
TRBV20-1	NA	NA	TRBJ2-3	TGCAGTGCACCCCGCACAGATACGCAGTATTTT	CSAPRTDTQYF
TRBV29-1	NA	NA	TRBJ1-2	TGCAGCGTTGAAGTTTATGTGCGCCCCGGAGTCTATGGCTACACCTTC	CSVEVYVRPGVYGYTF
TRBV14	NA	NA	TRBJ2-3	TGTGCCAGCAGCCCGCGACTCGCTCCCTTCTTT	CASSPRLAPFF